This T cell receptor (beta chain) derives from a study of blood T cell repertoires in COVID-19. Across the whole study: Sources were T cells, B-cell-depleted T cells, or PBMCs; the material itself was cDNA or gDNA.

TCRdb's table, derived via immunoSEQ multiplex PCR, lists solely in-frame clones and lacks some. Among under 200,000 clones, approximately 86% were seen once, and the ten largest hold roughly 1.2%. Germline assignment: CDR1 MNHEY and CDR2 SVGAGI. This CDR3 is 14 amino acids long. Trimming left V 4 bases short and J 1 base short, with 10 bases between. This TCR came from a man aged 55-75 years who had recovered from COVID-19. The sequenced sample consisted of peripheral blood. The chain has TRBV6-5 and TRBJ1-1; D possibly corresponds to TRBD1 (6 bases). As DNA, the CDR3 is TGTGCCAGCAGTTCCGGGACATCGAACACTGAAGCTTTCTTT. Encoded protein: CASSSGTSNTEAFF.